The clone carrying this T cell receptor beta chain was seen more than once but under ten times. Its antigen is still unknown. This record comes from a study of T cells after yellow fever vaccination. Notes on the study in general: There was a small share of clonotypes that showed up in both the CD4 and CD8 compartments. Detected again after the booster were most primary-vaccination clones, at nearly 97% CD4 and 88% CD8. Contaminants from the bulk population, in the form of abundant clonotypes, could be found in FACS-sorted repertoires.

Template switching with 5'RACE generated the TCR cDNA and added a universal primer site and UMIs. TCRdb independently ran MiXCR on the 5' RACE reads; one entry per CDR3 protein. The sample shows under 600,000 distinct CDR3 sequences, 20% to 25% of them seen only once. Germline values: CDR1 SGHAT, CDR2 FQNNGV. This CDR3 comprises 16 residues. Trimming took 1 base from V and 5 from J, leaving 16 bases between them. V usage is TRBV11-2 and J usage is TRBJ2-3; possibly TRBD2 for D (6 bases). The receptor's source is a man in his late teens or twenties who received the YFV17D yellow fever vaccine. The input for sequencing was PBMCs, taken 21 days after the first yellow fever vaccination. The CDR3 region is CASSLGRGVRQDTQYF. CDR3 DNA sequence: TGTGCCAGCAGCTTAGGGAGGGGTGTGCGCCAAGATACGCAGTATTTT.